Listed below are T cell receptor beta chains from one sample, sequenced in a study of radiotherapy plus CTLA-4 blockade in lung cancer. Method: immunoSEQ multiplex PCR; TCRdb's copy keeps in-frame clones and lacks some. The table has about 73,000 clones, roughly 84% seen once; the top ten hold 35% to 45%. Specimen: peripheral blood, collected from a patient treated with radiotherapy plus ipilimumab. Receptor source: a human donor with non-small cell lung cancer that progressed on radiotherapy plus ipilimumab. The CDR3 runs from the conserved cysteine through the conserved F or W. The order of the fields is D gene, V gene, clone size, J gene, CDR3 protein, CDR3 DNA. D genes are given only for firm matches. Expanded clones get a size class; other rows say once, few or many, or leave the size out.

>TRBD1|TRBV28|few|TRBJ1-3
CASTIQGNGNTIYF
TGTGCCAGCACCATACAGGGGAATGGAAACACCATATATTTT
>.|TRBV5-1|.|TRBJ2-1
CASSLGGQSSYNEQFF
TGCGCCAGCAGCTTGGGGGGTCAGAGCTCCTACAATGAGCAGTTCTTC
>TRBD1|TRBV2|.|TRBJ1-4
CASSGPGQINEKLFF
TGTGCCAGCAGTGGCCCGGGACAGATTAATGAAAAACTGTTTTTT
>.|TRBV28|.|TRBJ1-2
CASSRTGTPATF
TGTGCCAGCAGTCGAACCGGGACCCCCGCAACCTTC
>TRBD1|TRBV28|.|TRBJ1-4
CASSLQTGNNEKLFF
TGTGCCAGCAGTCTCCAGACAGGGAATAATGAAAAACTGTTTTTT
>.|TRBV28|once|TRBJ2-7
CASSSVRRGGSEQYF
TGTGCCAGCAGTTCAGTCCGACGGGGCGGCTCCGAGCAGTACTTC
>.|TRBV4-1|.|TRBJ1-1
CASSRPDRFGAFF
TGCGCCAGCAGCCGTCCGGACCGCTTCGGAGCTTTCTTT
>.|TRBV27|.|TRBJ2-3
CASSPWTTDTQYF
TGTGCCAGCAGCCCCTGGACAACAGATACGCAGTATTTT
>.|TRBV19|few|TRBJ1-3
CASSIQGTGNTIYF
TGTGCCAGTAGTATACAGGGGACTGGAAACACCATATATTTT
>.|TRBV9|.|TRBJ2-3
CASSVLDGTDTQYF
TGTGCCAGCAGCGTACTAGACGGCACAGATACGCAGTATTTT
>TRBD2|TRBV6-6|once|TRBJ2-3
CASSHRTSGSTDTQYF
TGTGCCAGCAGTCATCGGACTAGCGGGAGCACAGATACGCAGTATTTT
>.|TRBV7-2|once|TRBJ2-1
CASSLMINEQFF
TGTGCCAGCAGCTTAATGATCAATGAGCAGTTCTTC
>TRBD1|TRBV4-1|.|TRBJ1-2
CASSQDGQGGYGYTF
TGCGCCAGCAGCCAAGATGGACAGGGGGGGTATGGCTACACCTTC
>TRBD2|TRBV10-1|.|TRBJ2-7
CASSPSGGSYEQYF
TGCGCCAGCAGCCCTAGCGGGGGCTCCTACGAGCAGTACTTC
>.|TRBV7-2|.|TRBJ2-2
CASSLARGGELFF
TGTGCCAGCAGCTTGGCACGCGGCGGGGAGCTGTTTTTT
>.|TRBV5-1|few|TRBJ2-5
CASSLGPQETQYF
TGCGCCAGCAGCTTGGGACCACAAGAGACCCAGTACTTC
>.|TRBV28|.|TRBJ1-5
CASSQKGVGGRQPQHF
TGTGCCAGCAGCCAAAAGGGGGTCGGTGGACGTCAGCCCCAGCATTTT
>.|TRBV2|.|TRBJ2-1
CASAKLNEQFF
TGTGCCAGCGCCAAACTGAATGAGCAGTTCTTC
>.|TRBV5-4|.|TRBJ2-2
CASRGRGPGELFF
TGTGCCAGCAGGGGGCGAGGGCCCGGGGAGCTGTTTTTT
>.|TRBV5-1|.|TRBJ2-2
CASSPGQGELFF
TGCGCCAGCAGCCCCGGACAGGGGGAGCTGTTTTTT
>TRBD1|TRBV5-1|.|TRBJ2-1
CASSLQGQGSNEQFF
TGCGCCAGCAGCTTGCAGGGACAGGGGTCCAATGAGCAGTTCTTC
>TRBD2|TRBV30|.|TRBJ2-1
CAWTKHSGRTNEQFF
TGTGCCTGGACCAAACATAGCGGGAGAACGAATGAGCAGTTCTTC
>TRBD1|TRBV19|.|TRBJ2-1
CATKGQGAPNEQFF
TGTGCCACCAAGGGACAGGGGGCGCCCAATGAGCAGTTCTTC
>.|TRBV6-1|few|TRBJ1-1
CASSEGNIWAFF
TGTGCCAGCAGTGAAGGCAACATATGGGCTTTCTTT
>.|TRBV5-4|.|TRBJ1-3
CASSLRGTAGNTIYF
TGTGCCAGCAGCTTGCGGGGTACTGCCGGAAACACCATATATTTT
>.|TRBV29-1|.|TRBJ1-2
CSVDSGRLNYGYTF
TGCAGCGTTGATTCCGGGAGACTTAACTATGGCTACACCTTC
>.|TRBV11-2|.|TRBJ2-7
CASSVTGTEQYF
TGTGCCAGCAGCGTCACAGGGACCGAGCAGTACTTC
>.|TRBV4-1|.|TRBJ1-4
CASSPSSSNEKLFF
TGCGCCAGCAGCCCTTCAAGTTCAAATGAAAAACTGTTTTTT
>.|TRBV30|.|TRBJ1-3
CAWSVRAGHSGNTIYF
TGTGCCTGGAGTGTTAGGGCAGGCCACTCTGGAAACACCATATATTTT
>.|TRBV6-1|.|TRBJ2-7
CASSADGTGSYEQYF
TGTGCCAGCAGCGCGGACGGGACTGGCTCCTACGAGCAGTACTTC
>.|TRBV6-1|.|TRBJ1-4
CASSVTGATNEKLFF
TGTGCCAGCAGTGTGACAGGTGCTACTAATGAAAAACTGTTTTTT
>.|TRBV23-1|.|TRBJ1-4
CASSQSEGGGPNEKLFF
TGCGCCAGCAGTCAATCTGAGGGTGGGGGCCCTAATGAAAAACTGTTTTTT
>.|TRBV28|.|TRBJ1-2
CASSLPAAGYGYTF
TGTGCCAGCAGTTTACCCGCTGCAGGCTATGGCTACACCTTC
>.|TRBV7-2|.|TRBJ1-5
CASSLDGANQPQHF
TGTGCCAGCAGCTTAGACGGGGCAAATCAGCCCCAGCATTTT
>.|TRBV29-1|.|TRBJ2-6
CSVASGANVLTF
TGCAGCGTTGCCTCTGGGGCCAACGTCCTGACTTTC
>TRBD1|TRBV27|once|TRBJ1-2
CASSPLHRTGNGYTF
TGTGCCAGCAGTCCCCTCCACCGGACAGGGAATGGCTACACCTTC
>TRBD2|TRBV7-8|.|TRBJ2-1
CASSSGLAGINEQFF
TGTGCCAGCAGCTCGGGTCTAGCGGGTATCAATGAGCAGTTCTTC
>.|TRBV27|.|TRBJ1-1
CATSGWGKGGTEAFF
TGTGCCACCTCGGGTTGGGGGAAGGGCGGGACTGAAGCTTTCTTT
>.|TRBV2|.|TRBJ1-4
CASQFQGLLREKLFF
TGTGCCAGCCAATTCCAGGGCCTTCTAAGAGAAAAACTGTTTTTT
>.|TRBV20-1|.|TRBJ2-5
CSASHKETQYF
TGCAGTGCTAGTCATAAAGAGACCCAGTACTTC
>.|TRBV6-5|.|TRBJ1-1
CASSRIGTEAFF
TGTGCCAGCAGCCGAATTGGCACTGAAGCTTTCTTT
>TRBD1|TRBV6-5|once|TRBJ1-2
CASSRDRVAYGYTF
TGTGCCAGCAGTCGAGACAGGGTTGCCTATGGCTACACCTTC
>.|TRBV28|.|TRBJ2-7
CASSLPLTYYEQYF
TGTGCCAGCAGTTTACCGCTTACCTACTACGAGCAGTACTTC
>TRBD1|TRBV5-1|.|TRBJ2-7
CASSSGTGSYEQYF
TGCGCCAGCAGCTCCGGGACAGGCTCCTACGAGCAGTACTTC
>.|TRBV7-8|.|TRBJ1-1
CASSLGKGIAEAFF
TGTGCCAGCAGCTTAGGGAAGGGGATCGCTGAAGCTTTCTTT
>.|TRBV10-3|once|TRBJ2-7
CAISESGDGTAYEQYF
TGTGCCATCAGTGAGTCGGGGGACGGGACGGCCTACGAGCAGTACTTC
>.|TRBV19|.|TRBJ2-6
CASSTRKGSSGANVLTF
TGTGCCAGTAGTACCCGAAAGGGGAGCTCTGGGGCCAACGTCCTGACTTTC
>.|TRBV27|.|TRBJ2-1
CASRPLRGPPYNEQFF
TGTGCCAGCAGACCTCTTCGGGGTCCCCCTTACAATGAGCAGTTCTTC
>.|TRBV27|.|TRBJ2-1
CASSLGAGQIPFPNEQFF
TGTGCCAGCAGTTTAGGGGCTGGCCAAATCCCTTTCCCCAATGAGCAGTTCTTC
>.|TRBV18|once|TRBJ1-5
CASNEDRIGPQHF
TGTGCCAGCAATGAGGACCGGATTGGGCCCCAGCATTTT
>.|TRBV4-2|.|TRBJ2-7
CASSQDPGWEQYF
TGTGCCAGCAGCCAAGATCCGGGATGGGAGCAGTACTTC
>.|TRBV28|.|TRBJ2-3
CASSLNPPGTDTQYF
TGTGCCAGCAGTTTAAATCCCCCCGGGACAGATACGCAGTATTTT
>TRBD2|TRBV2|.|TRBJ2-3
CASQLAGVADTQYF
TGTGCCAGTCAACTAGCGGGAGTGGCAGATACGCAGTATTTT
>.|TRBV2|.|TRBJ2-7
CASSEYGTYEQYF
TGTGCCAGCAGTGAGTATGGGACCTACGAGCAGTACTTC
>TRBD2|TRBV6-1|few|TRBJ2-2
CASRPLAGDVGELFF
TGTGCCAGCAGACCACTAGCGGGAGATGTCGGGGAGCTGTTTTTT
>.|TRBV6-6|.|TRBJ2-7
CATQLRGGSSYEQYF
TGTGCCACCCAACTAAGGGGGGGGAGCTCCTACGAGCAGTACTTC
>.|TRBV29-1|.|TRBJ2-4
CSVEEWRGEVIQYF
TGCAGCGTTGAAGAATGGAGGGGCGAGGTCATTCAGTACTTC
>.|TRBV28|.|TRBJ2-4
CASSFGALAKNIQYF
TGTGCCAGCAGTTTTGGGGCACTAGCCAAAAACATTCAGTACTTC
>.|TRBV5-4|.|TRBJ1-2
CASSSTGVYGYTF
TGTGCCAGCAGCTCGACAGGAGTCTATGGCTACACCTTC
>TRBD1|TRBV30|.|TRBJ1-1
CAWSPGQGDTEAFF
TGTGCCTGGAGTCCCGGACAGGGGGACACTGAAGCTTTCTTT